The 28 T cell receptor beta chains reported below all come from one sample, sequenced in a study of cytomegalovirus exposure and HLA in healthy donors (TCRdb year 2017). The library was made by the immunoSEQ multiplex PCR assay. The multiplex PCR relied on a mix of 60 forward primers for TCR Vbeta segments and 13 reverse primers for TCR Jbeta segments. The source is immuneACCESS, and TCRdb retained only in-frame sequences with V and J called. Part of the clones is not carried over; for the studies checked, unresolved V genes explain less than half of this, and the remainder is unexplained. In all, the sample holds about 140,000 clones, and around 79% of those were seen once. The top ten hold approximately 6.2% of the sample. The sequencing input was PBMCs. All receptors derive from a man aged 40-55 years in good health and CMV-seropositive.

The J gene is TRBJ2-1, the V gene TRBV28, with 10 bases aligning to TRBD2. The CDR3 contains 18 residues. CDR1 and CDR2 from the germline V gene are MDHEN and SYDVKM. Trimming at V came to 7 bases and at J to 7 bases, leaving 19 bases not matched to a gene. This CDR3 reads CASTPLSRASGSGNEQFF. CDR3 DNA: TGTGCCAGCACCCCCCTCAGCCGCGCTAGCGGGAGTGGGAATGAGCAGTTCTTC. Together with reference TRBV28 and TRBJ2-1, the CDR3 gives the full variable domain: DVKVTQSSRYLVKRTGEKVFLECVQDMDHENMFWYRQDPGLGLRLIYFSYDVKMKEKGDIPEGYSVSREKKERFSLILESASTNQTSMYLCASTPLSRASGSGNEQFFGPGTRLTVL.

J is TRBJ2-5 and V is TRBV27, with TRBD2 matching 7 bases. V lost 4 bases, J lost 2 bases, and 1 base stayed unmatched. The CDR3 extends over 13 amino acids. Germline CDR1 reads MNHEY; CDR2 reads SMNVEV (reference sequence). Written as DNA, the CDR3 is TGTGCCAGCAGTTGGGGGGGACAAGAGACCCAGTACTTC. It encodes CASSWGGQETQYF.

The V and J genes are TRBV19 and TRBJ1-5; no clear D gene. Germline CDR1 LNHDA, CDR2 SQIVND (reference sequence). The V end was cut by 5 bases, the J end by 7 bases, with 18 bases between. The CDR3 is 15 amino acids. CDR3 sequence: CASSPDQVLGQPQHF. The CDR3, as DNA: TGTGCCAGTAGTCCGGATCAGGTTTTAGGCCAGCCCCAGCATTTT.

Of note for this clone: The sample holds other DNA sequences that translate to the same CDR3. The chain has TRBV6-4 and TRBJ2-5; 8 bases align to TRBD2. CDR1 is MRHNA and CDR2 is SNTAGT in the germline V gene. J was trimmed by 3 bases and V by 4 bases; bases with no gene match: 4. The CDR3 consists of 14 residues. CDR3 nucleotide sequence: TGTGCCAGCAGTGCTCGAGCGGGAGAAGAGACCCAGTACTTC. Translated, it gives CASSARAGEETQYF.

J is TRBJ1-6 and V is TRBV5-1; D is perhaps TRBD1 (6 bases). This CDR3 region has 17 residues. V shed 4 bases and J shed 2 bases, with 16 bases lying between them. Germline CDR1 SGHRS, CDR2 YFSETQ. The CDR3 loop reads CASSPQGIDAYNSPLHF. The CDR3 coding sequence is TGCGCCAGCAGCCCACAGGGAATAGACGCCTATAATTCACCCCTCCACTTT. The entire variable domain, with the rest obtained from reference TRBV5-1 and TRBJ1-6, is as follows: KAGVTQTPRYLIKTRGQQVTLSCSPISGHRSVSWYQQTPGQGLQFLFEYFSETQRNKGNFPGRFSGRQFSNSRSEMNVSTLELGDSALYLCASSPQGIDAYNSPLHFGNGTRLTVT.

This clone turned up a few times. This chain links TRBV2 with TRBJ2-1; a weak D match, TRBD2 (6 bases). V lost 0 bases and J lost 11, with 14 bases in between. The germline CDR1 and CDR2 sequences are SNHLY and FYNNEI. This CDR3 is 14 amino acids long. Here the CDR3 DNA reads TGTGCCAGCAGTGAAGCGGGTTGGGGGGAGAAGCAGTTCTTC. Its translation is CASSEAGWGEKQFF. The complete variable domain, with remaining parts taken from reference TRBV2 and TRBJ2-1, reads EPEVTQTPSHQVTQMGQEVILRCVPISNHLYFYWYRQILGQKVEFLVSFYNNEISEKSEIFDDQFSVERPDGSNFTLKIRSTKLEDSAMYFCASSEAGWGEKQFFGPGTRLTVL.

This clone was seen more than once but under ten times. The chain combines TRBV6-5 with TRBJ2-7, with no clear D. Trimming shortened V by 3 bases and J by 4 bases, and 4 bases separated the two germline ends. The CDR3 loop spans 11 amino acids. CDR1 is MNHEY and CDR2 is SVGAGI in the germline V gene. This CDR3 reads CASSYEYEQYF. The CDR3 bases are TGTGCCAGCAGTTATGAGTACGAGCAGTACTTC.

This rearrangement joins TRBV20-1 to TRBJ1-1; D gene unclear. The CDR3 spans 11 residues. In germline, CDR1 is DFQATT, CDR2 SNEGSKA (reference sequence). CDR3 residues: CSPTGDTEAFF. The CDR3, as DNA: TGCAGCCCCACCGGGGACACTGAAGCTTTCTTT.

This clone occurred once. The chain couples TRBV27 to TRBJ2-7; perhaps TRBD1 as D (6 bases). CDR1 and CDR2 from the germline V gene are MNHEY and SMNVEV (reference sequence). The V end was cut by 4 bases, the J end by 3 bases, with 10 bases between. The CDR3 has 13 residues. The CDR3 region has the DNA TGTGCCAGCAGTTCGAGGACAGACTACGAGCAGTACTTC. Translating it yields CASSSRTDYEQYF.

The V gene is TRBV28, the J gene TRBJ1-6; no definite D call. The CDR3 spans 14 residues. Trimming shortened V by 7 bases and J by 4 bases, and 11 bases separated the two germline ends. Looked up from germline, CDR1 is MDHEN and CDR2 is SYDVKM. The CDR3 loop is CASNLGRYNSPLHF. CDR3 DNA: TGTGCCAGCAATCTTGGGAGGTATAATTCACCCCTCCACTTT.

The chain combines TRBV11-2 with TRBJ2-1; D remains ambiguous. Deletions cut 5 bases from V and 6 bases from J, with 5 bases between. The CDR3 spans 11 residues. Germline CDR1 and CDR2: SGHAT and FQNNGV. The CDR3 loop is CASSLSNEQFF. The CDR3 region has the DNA TGTGCCAGCAGCCTTTCCAATGAGCAGTTCTTC.

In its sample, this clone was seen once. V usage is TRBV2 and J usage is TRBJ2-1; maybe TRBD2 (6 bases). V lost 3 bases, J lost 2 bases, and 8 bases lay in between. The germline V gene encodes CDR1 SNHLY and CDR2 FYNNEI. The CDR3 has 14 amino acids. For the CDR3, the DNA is TGTGCCAGCAGTGAGCGGGAAACCTACAATGAGCAGTTCTTC. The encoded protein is CASSERETYNEQFF.

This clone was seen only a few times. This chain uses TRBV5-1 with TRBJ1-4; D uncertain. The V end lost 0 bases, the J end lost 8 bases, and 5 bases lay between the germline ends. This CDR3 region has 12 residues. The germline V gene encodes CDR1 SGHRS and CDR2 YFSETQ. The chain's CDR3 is CASSLASEKLFF. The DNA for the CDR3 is TGCGCCAGCAGCTTGGCTTCGGAAAAACTGTTTTTT.

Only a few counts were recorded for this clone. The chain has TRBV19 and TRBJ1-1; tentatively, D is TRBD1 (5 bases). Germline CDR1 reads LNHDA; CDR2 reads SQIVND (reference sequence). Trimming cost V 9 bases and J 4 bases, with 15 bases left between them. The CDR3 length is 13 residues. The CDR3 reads CASSPRVITEAFF. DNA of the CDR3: TGTGCCAGCAGCCCCAGGGTGATCACTGAAGCTTTCTTT. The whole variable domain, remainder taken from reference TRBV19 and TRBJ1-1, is DGGITQSPKYLFRKEGQNVTLSCEQNLNHDAMYWYRQDPGQGLRLIYYSQIVNDFQKGDIAEGYSVSREKKESFPLTVTSAQKNPTAFYLCASSPRVITEAFFGQGTRLTVV.

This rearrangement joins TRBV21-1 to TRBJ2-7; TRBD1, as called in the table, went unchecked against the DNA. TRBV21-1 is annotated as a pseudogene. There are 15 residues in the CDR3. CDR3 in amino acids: CASSNIKQGSYEQYF. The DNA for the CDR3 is TGTGCCAGCAGCAATATAAAGCAGGGGTCCTACGAGCAGTACTTC.

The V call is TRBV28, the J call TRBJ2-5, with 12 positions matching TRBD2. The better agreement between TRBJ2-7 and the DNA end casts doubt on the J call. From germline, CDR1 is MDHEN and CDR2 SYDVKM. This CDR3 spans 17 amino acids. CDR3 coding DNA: TGTGCCAGCAGTGCCCCCATAACTAGCGGGAGGTTTTACGAGCAGTACTTC. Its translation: CASSAPITSGRFYEQYF.

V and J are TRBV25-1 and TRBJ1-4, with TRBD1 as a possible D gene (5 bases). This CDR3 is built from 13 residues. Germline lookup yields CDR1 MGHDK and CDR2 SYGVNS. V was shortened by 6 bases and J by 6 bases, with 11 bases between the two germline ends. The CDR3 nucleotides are TGTGCCAGCAGGTGGGGGGAACATGAAAAACTGTTTTTT. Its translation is CASRWGEHEKLFF.

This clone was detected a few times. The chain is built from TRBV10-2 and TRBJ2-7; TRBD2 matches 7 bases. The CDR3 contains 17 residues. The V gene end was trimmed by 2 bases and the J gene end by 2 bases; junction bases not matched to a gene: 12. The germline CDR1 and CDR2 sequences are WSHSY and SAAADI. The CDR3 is CASSEGPSGISPYEQYF. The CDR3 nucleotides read TGCGCCAGCAGTGAGGGTCCCAGCGGGATAAGCCCCTACGAGCAGTACTTC.

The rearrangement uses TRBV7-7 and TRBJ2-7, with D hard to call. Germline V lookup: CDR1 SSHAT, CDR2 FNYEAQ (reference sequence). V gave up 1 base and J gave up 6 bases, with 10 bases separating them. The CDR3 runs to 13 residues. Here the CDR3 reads CASSLDLGSEQYF. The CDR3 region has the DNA TGTGCCAGCAGCTTAGATCTGGGCTCCGAGCAGTACTTC. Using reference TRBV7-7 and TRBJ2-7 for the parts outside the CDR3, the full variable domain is GAGVSQSPRYKVTKRGQDVTLRCDPISSHATLYWYQQALGQGPEFLTYFNYEAQPDKSGLPSDRFSAERPEGSISTLTIQRTEQRDSAMYRCASSLDLGSEQYFGPGTRLTVT.

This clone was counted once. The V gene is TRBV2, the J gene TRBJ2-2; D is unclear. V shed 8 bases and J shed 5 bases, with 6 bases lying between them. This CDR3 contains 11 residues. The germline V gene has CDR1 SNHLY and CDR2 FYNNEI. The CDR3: CASGGTGELFF. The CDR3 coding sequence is TGTGCCAGCGGCGGAACCGGGGAGCTGTTTTTT.

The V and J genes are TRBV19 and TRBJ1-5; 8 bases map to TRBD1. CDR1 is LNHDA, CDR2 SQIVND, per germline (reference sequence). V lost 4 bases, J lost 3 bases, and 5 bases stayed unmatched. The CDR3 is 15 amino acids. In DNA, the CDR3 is TGTGCCAGTAGTAGAAACAGGGGGAACAATCAGCCCCAGCATTTT. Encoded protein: CASSRNRGNNQPQHF.

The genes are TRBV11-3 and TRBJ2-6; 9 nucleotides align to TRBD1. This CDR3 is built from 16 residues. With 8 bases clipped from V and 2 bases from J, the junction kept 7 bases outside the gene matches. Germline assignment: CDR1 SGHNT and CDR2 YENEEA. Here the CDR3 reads CASSPGTGTGANVLTF. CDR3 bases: TGTGCCAGCTCCCCCGGGACAGGGACTGGGGCCAACGTCCTGACTTTC. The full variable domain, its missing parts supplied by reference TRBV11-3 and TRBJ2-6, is EAGVVQSPRYKIIEKKQPVAFWCNPISGHNTLYWYLQNLGQGPELLIRYENEEAVDDSQLPKDRFSAERLKGVDSTLKIQPAELGDSAVYLCASSPGTGTGANVLTFGAGSRLTVL.

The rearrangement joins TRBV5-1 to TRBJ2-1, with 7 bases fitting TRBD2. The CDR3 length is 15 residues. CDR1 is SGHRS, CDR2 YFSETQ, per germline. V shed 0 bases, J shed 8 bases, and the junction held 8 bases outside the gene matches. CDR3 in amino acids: CASSLVGGGGDEQFF. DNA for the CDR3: TGCGCCAGCAGCTTGGTGGGGGGGGGTGGCGATGAGCAGTTCTTC.

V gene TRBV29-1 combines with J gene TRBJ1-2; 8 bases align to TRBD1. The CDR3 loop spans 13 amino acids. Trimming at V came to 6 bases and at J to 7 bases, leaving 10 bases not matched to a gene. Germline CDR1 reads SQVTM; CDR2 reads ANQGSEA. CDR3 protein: CSVTGTGALGYTF. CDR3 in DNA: TGCAGCGTCACCGGGACAGGAGCGCTTGGCTACACCTTC.

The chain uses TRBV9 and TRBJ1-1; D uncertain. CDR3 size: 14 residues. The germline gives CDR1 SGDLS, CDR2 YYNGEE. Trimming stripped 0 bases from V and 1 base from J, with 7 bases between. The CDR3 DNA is TGTGCCAGCAGCGTAGTTGGCAAGAACACTGAAGCTTTCTTT. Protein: CASSVVGKNTEAFF.

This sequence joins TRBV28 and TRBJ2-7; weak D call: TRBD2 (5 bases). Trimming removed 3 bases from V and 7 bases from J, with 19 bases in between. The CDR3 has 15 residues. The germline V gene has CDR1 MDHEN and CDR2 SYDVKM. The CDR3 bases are TGTGCCAGCAGTTTCCAGCGGAGTGCCGGGTGGGAGCAGTACTTC. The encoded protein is CASSFQRSAGWEQYF.

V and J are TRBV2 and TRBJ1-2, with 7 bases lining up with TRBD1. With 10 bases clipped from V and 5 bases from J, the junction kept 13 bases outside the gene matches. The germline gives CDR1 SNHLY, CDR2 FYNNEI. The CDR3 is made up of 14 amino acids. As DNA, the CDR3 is TGTGCCACCTTTATAGGGGGCGCCCCGTATGGCTACACCTTC. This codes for CATFIGGAPYGYTF.

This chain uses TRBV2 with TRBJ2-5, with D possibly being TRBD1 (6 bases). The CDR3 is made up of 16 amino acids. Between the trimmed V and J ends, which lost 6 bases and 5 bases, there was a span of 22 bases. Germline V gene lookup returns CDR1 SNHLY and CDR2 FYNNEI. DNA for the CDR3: TGTGCCAGCAGGGCCAGAGGGGGTACTGGGAGTGAGACCCAGTACTTC. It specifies CASRARGGTGSETQYF.